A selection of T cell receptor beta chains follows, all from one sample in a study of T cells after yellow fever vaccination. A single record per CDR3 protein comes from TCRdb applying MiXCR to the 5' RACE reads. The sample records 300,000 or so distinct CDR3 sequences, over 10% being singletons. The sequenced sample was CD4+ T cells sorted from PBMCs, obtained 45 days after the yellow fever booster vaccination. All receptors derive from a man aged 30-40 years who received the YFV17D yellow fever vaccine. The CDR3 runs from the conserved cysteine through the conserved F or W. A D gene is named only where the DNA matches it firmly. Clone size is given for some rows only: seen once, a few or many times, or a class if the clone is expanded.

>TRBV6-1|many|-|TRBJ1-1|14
CASGRLGVGTEAFF
TGTGCCAGCGGGCGACTCGGAGTAGGCACTGAAGCTTTCTTT
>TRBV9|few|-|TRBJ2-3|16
CASSVERAGFTDTQYF
TGTGCCAGCAGCGTAGAACGGGCGGGATTCACAGATACGCAGTATTTT
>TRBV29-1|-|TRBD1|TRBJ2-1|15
CSVLPGTGGLNEQFF
TGCAGCGTTCTTCCCGGGACAGGGGGCTTAAATGAGCAGTTCTTC
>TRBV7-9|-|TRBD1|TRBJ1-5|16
CASSYDWDRGLQPQHF
TGTGCCAGCAGCTATGACTGGGACAGGGGGCTTCAGCCCCAGCATTTT
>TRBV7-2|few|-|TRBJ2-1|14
CASSPAASVNEQFF
TGTGCCAGCAGCCCAGCAGCTAGCGTCAATGAGCAGTTCTTC
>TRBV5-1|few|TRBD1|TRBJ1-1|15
CASSLHGTGNTEAFF
TGCGCCAGCAGCTTGCACGGGACAGGGAACACTGAAGCTTTCTTT
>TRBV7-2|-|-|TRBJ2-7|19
CASSLRSYGFTGAGYEQYF
TGTGCCAGCAGCTTACGTTCATACGGGTTTACTGGGGCAGGCTACGAGCAGTACTTC
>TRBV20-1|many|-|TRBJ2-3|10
CSASRREEYF
TGCAGTGCTAGCAGGAGGGAGGAGTATTTT
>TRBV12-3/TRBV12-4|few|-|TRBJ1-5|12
CASSSGSRPQHF
TGTGCCAGCAGTTCCGGGTCCAGGCCCCAGCATTTT
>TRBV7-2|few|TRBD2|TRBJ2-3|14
CASSHGLVTDTQYF
TGTGCCAGCAGTCACGGACTAGTGACAGATACGCAGTATTTT
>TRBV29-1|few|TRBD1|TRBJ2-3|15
CSVRGTTGVADTQYF
TGCAGCGTGCGGGGCACGACAGGGGTGGCAGATACGCAGTATTTT
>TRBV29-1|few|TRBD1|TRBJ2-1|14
CSVEGASSYNEQFF
TGCAGCGTCGAGGGGGCGAGCTCCTACAATGAGCAGTTCTTC
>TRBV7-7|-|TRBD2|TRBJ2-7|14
CASSLGGFSVEQYF
TGTGCTAGCAGCTTGGGGGGGTTCTCGGTCGAGCAGTACTTC
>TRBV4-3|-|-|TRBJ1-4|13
CASSQDPNEKLFF
TGCGCCAGCAGCCAAGATCCTAATGAAAAACTGTTTTTT
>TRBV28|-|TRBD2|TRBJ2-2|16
CASSLAGTSGVGELFF
TGTGCCAGCAGTCTTGCTGGGACTAGCGGGGTCGGGGAGCTGTTTTTT
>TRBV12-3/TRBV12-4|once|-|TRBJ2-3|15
CASSVTASKTDTQYF
TGTGCCAGCAGTGTTACCGCGAGCAAGACAGATACGCAGTATTTT
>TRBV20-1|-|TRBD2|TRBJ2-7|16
CSATTSGRPSSYEQYF
TGCAGTGCAACGACTAGCGGGAGGCCAAGCTCCTACGAGCAGTACTTC
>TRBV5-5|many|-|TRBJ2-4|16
CASSQTRTLAKNIQYF
TGTGCCAGCAGCCAGACCCGGACACTAGCCAAAAACATTCAGTACTTC
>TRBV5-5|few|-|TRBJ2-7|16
CASSLAPDGQTYEQYF
TGTGCCAGCAGCTTGGCCCCTGATGGACAAACCTACGAGCAGTACTTC
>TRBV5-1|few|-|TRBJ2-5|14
CASSLEVVEETQYF
TGCGCCAGCAGCTTGGAGGTCGTGGAGGAGACCCAGTACTTC
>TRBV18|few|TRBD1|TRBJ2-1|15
CASSPRTGLGNEQFF
TGTGCCAGCTCACCTCGGACAGGCCTGGGGAATGAGCAGTTCTTC
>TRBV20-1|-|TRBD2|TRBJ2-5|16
CSARKGLAGWEETQYF
TGCAGTGCTAGGAAGGGACTAGCGGGATGGGAGGAGACCCAGTACTTC
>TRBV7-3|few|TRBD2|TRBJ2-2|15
CASSYAVSGAGELFF
TGTGCCAGCAGCTATGCAGTAAGCGGGGCCGGGGAGCTGTTTTTT
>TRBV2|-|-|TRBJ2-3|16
CASSEGVILRTDTQYF
TGTGCCAGCAGTGAAGGGGTAATCCTTCGCACAGATACGCAGTATTTT
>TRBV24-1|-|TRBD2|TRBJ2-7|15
CATSDSLAGVYEQYF
TGTGCCACCAGTGATTCACTAGCGGGAGTGTACGAGCAGTACTTC
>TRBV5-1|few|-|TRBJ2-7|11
CASSLDSEQYF
TGCGCCAGCAGCTTGGATTCCGAGCAGTACTTC
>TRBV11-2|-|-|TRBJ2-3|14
CASSLDRGLATQYF
TGTGCCAGCAGCTTAGATCGAGGGTTGGCTACGCAGTATTTT
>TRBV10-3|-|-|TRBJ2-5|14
CAISEGGGQETQYF
TGTGCCATCAGTGAAGGTGGGGGACAAGAGACCCAGTACTTC
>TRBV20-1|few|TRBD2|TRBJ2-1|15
CSARVRLAGFIEQFF
TGCAGTGCTAGAGTCCGACTAGCGGGATTCATTGAGCAGTTCTTC
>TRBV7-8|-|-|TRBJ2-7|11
CASSWKSEQYF
TGTGCCAGCAGCTGGAAGTCCGAGCAGTACTTC
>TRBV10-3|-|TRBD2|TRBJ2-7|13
CAISKDTSGSNYF
TGTGCCATCAGTAAAGACACTAGCGGGTCTAATTACTTC
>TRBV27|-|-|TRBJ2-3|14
CASSAQQLTDTQYF
TGTGCCAGCAGTGCCCAACAGCTCACAGATACGCAGTATTTT
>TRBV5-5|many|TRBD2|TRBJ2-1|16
CASRLGLASTYNEQFF
TGTGCCAGCAGACTGGGACTAGCGTCGACCTACAATGAGCAGTTCTTC
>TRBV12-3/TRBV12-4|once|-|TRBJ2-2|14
CASSLGFLAGELFF
TGTGCCAGCAGTTTAGGGTTTTTGGCCGGGGAGCTGTTTTTT
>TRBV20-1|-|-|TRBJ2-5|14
CSARVGPGEETQYF
TGCAGTGCTAGAGTTGGTCCCGGAGAAGAGACCCAGTACTTC
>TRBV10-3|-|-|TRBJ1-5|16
CAISESTVSGGQPQHF
TGTGCCATCAGTGAGTCGACGGTCTCTGGCGGTCAGCCCCAGCATTTT
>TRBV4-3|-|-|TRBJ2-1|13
CASSQERGFEQFF
TGCGCCAGCAGCCAAGAAAGAGGCTTTGAGCAGTTCTTC
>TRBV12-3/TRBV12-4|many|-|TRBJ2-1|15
CASSFGTRTYNEQFF
TGTGCCAGCAGTTTCGGGACCAGGACGTACAATGAGCAGTTCTTC
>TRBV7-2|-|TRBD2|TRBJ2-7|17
CASSYVPTSGKGDEQYF
TGTGCCAGCAGCTACGTACCGACTAGCGGGAAAGGTGACGAGCAGTACTTC
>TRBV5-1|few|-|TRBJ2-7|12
CASSEGGYEQYF
TGCGCCAGCAGCGAGGGGGGATACGAGCAGTACTTC
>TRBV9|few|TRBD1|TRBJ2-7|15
CASSVVGTGINEQYF
TGTGCCAGCAGCGTGGTGGGGACAGGGATAAACGAGCAGTACTTC
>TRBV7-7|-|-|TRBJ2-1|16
CASSLRVGTAYNEQFF
TGTGCCAGCAGCTTACGGGTGGGAACTGCCTACAATGAGCAGTTCTTC
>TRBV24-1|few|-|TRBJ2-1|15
CATSDTNRDYNEQFF
TGTGCCACCAGTGATACCAACCGGGACTACAATGAGCAGTTCTTC
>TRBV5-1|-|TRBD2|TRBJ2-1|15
CASSTGGLEGREQFF
TGCGCCAGCAGCACCGGCGGACTAGAGGGGCGCGAGCAGTTCTTC
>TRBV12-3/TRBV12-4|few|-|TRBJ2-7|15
CASSSQRRPFYEQYF
TGTGCCAGCAGTTCCCAGCGGCGCCCTTTCTACGAGCAGTACTTC
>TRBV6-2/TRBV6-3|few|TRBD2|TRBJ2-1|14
CASRGGGSYNEQFF
TGTGCCAGCAGGGGGGGAGGGTCCTACAATGAGCAGTTCTTC
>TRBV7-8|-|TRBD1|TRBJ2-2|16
CASSPVPTGTKGELFF
TGTGCCAGCAGCCCTGTGCCGACAGGGACCAAAGGGGAGCTGTTTTTT
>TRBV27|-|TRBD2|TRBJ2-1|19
CASSSGLAGTSSKYNEQFF
TGTGCCAGCAGTTCGGGACTAGCGGGTACCTCCTCTAAATACAATGAGCAGTTCTTC
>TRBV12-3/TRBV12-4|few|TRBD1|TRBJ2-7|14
CASTKGQASYEQYF
TGTGCCAGCACCAAGGGACAGGCGTCCTACGAGCAGTACTTC
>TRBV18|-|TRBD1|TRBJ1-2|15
CASSPPGTESYGYTF
TGTGCCAGCTCACCACCCGGGACAGAAAGCTATGGCTACACCTTC
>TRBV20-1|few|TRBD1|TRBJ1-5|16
CSATGGQLGHNQPQHF
TGCAGTGCCACGGGGGGACAGTTGGGCCATAATCAGCCCCAGCATTTT
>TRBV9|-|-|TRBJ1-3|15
CASSPTGVPGNTIYF
TGTGCCAGCAGCCCCACGGGGGTGCCCGGAAACACCATATATTTT
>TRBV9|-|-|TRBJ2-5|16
CASSVGGGRIQETQYF
TGTGCCAGCAGCGTAGGAGGGGGGAGAATACAGGAGACCCAGTACTTC
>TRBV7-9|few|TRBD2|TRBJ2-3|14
CASSFSGATDTQYF
TGTGCCAGCAGCTTTAGCGGGGCCACAGATACGCAGTATTTT
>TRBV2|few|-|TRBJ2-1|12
CASRDLQNEQFF
TGTGCCAGCAGGGATCTCCAAAATGAGCAGTTCTTC
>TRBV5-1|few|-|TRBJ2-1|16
CASSLELASSYNEQFF
TGCGCCAGCAGCTTAGAACTAGCTAGCTCCTACAATGAGCAGTTCTTC
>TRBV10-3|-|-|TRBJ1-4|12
CAIGDVGEKLFF
TGTGCCATCGGGGATGTGGGGGAAAAACTGTTTTTT
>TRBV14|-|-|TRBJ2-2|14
CASSQDVYTGELFF
TGTGCCAGCAGCCAAGATGTGTACACCGGGGAGCTGTTTTTT